This T cell receptor (beta chain) was documented in a study of blood T cell repertoires in COVID-19. Germline values: CDR1 SGHTA, CDR2 FQGTGA. With 2 bases clipped from V and 5 bases from J, the junction kept 4 bases outside the gene matches. The CDR3 loop spans 15 amino acids. Source study methods: Amplifying reference gene primers gave estimates of nucleated cell counts. Sequenced by immunoSEQ multiplex PCR; TCRdb stores in-frame clones only, minus some. The V and J calls and the clone size are those of that table, but D and trimming were determined from the DNA. The sample includes under 250,000 clones, 70% to 90% of them seen just once.

The sequence came from a man in his forties or fifties with COVID-19, enrolled during active disease. The sequenced material came from peripheral blood. The J gene is TRBJ2-1, the V gene TRBV7-3; 9 bases are shared with TRBD2. The CDR3 DNA reads as TGTGCCAGCAGCTTACTAGCGGGACCCAACAATGAGCAGTTCTTC. Translating it yields CASSLLAGPNNEQFF.